This T cell receptor beta chain was identified during a study of blood T cell repertoires in COVID-19. Overall study: COVID-19 samples from acute and convalescent phases originated in the United States, Italy and Spain. Nucleic acid was either cDNA or gDNA, and it came from T cells, B-cell-depleted T cells, or PBMCs.

The CDR3 sequence is 16 residues long. Germline lookup yields CDR1 MGHRA and CDR2 YSYEKL. Trimming stripped 2 bases from V and 9 bases from J, with 17 bases between. In the original analysis: Reference gene primers were amplified, and this amplification served to estimate nucleated cell counts. Produced via immunoSEQ multiplex PCR; TCRdb's table is partial and in-frame only. V and J calls and clone size are as listed in that table; D and trimming were resolved from the DNA. The sample has 75,000 to 85,000 clones; roughly four fifths are singletons. Sequenced material: peripheral blood. The chain joins TRBV4-1 to TRBJ1-6; unclear D gene. The source of this sequence is a human donor in a cohort sampled during active COVID-19. CDR3 sequence reads: CASSQQSMPPGSPLHF. The DNA of the CDR3 is TGCGCCAGCAGCCAACAGTCGATGCCGCCGGGTTCACCCCTCCACTTT.